The 27 T cell receptor beta chains below were found in one sample sequenced in a study of blood T cell repertoires in COVID-19. Profiled with immunoSEQ multiplex PCR; TCRdb holds only in-frame clones, not every one. The table records approximately 77,000 clones, 80% of them present only once. Source material: peripheral blood. These TCRs come from a woman in her 70s with acute or convalescent COVID-19.

This chain joins TRBV6-5 and TRBJ1-5, with D uncertain. Per the germline V gene, CDR1 is MNHEY and CDR2 is SVGAGI. The CDR3 length is 14 residues. The ends were cut back, 7 bases at V and 3 bases at J, with 13 bases in the middle. The DNA of the CDR3 is TGTGCCAGCACCCCCCCGGGAATCAATCAGCCCCAGCATTTT. Its translation is CASTPPGINQPQHF.

This clone was detected only once. The V and J genes are TRBV10-3 and TRBJ1-4, with D unclear. The CDR3 spans 12 residues. Trimming pared 2 bases from V and 8 bases from J, leaving 6 bases between. The germline V gene has CDR1 ENHRY and CDR2 SYGVKD. This CDR3 is CAISEGSEKLFF. The CDR3 bases are TGTGCCATCAGTGAGGGGAGCGAAAAACTGTTTTTT.

The CDR3 DNA follows: TGTGCCAGCAGTTTGTTAGCCCTTCATGAGCAGTTCTTC. This codes for CASSLLALHEQFF. V usage is TRBV27 and J usage is TRBJ2-1, with D unclear. The germline CDR1 and CDR2 sequences are MNHEY and SMNVEV (reference sequence). The CDR3 is 13 amino acids. Trimming cost V 3 bases and J 8 bases, with 11 bases left between them.

This clone was observed once. The chain joins TRBV7-9 to TRBJ2-3; the D is unclear. V was pared by 5 bases and J by 3 bases, with 21 bases between. This CDR3 contains 17 residues. Germline V CDR1 and CDR2: SEHNR, FQNEAQ (reference sequence). This chain's CDR3 is CASSRPYVLVRTDTQYF. CDR3 bases: TGTGCCAGCAGCCGCCCCTATGTCCTAGTGCGAACAGATACGCAGTATTTT.

This chain joins TRBV7-9 and TRBJ1-2; unclear D gene. The length of the CDR3 is 14 residues. Germline V gene lookup returns CDR1 SEHNR and CDR2 FQNEAQ (reference sequence). V lost 4 bases and J 4 bases, leaving 13 bases between the germline ends. CDR3 protein: CASSSPGLTYGYTF. The CDR3 coding sequence is TGTGCCAGCAGCTCGCCCGGGTTGACCTATGGCTACACCTTC.

The chain has TRBV15 and TRBJ1-4; D unclear. Trimming stripped 3 bases from V and 4 bases from J, with 15 bases between. Per germline, CDR1 LNHNV and CDR2 YYDKDF (reference sequence). This CDR3 has 16 amino acids. The CDR3 here is CATSSLDRAFNEKLFF. Here the CDR3 DNA reads TGTGCCACCAGCAGTCTCGATAGAGCTTTTAATGAAAAACTGTTTTTT.

This sequence joins TRBV7-9 and TRBJ1-2; D unresolved. The CDR3 is made up of 13 amino acids. CDR1 and CDR2 from the germline V gene are SEHNR and FQNEAQ (reference sequence). The V end was cut by 3 bases, the J end by 4 bases, with 9 bases between. The CDR3 here is CASSLGNLYGYTF. Written as DNA, the CDR3 is TGTGCCAGCAGCTTGGGCAACCTCTATGGCTACACCTTC.

This clone was observed a handful of times. This chain uses TRBV4-2 with TRBJ2-7; 10 bases line up with TRBD1. CDR3 length: 16 amino acids. Germline V gene sequence: CDR1 LGHNA, CDR2 YNFKEQ. Trimming took 0 bases from V and 6 from J; bases not matched to a gene: 8. CDR3 DNA: TGTGCCAGCAGCCAAGAAGAGGGACAGGGGTTTGGCGAGCAGTACTTC. Translating it yields CASSQEEGQGFGEQYF.

The chain joins TRBV15 to TRBJ2-2, with a possible D match to TRBD1 (5 bases). CDR1 and CDR2 (germline): LNHNV, YYDKDF (reference sequence). The CDR3 spans 14 residues. V lost 5 bases and J lost 7, with 14 bases in between. This CDR3 reads CATSGASSGGELFF. DNA for the CDR3: TGTGCCACCAGCGGGGCTAGTAGTGGCGGGGAGCTGTTTTTT.

V gene TRBV11-1 combines with J gene TRBJ2-7; a weak D match, TRBD2 (7 bases). There are 16 residues in the CDR3. Per germline, CDR1 SGHAT and CDR2 FQDESV (reference sequence). The V and J ends lost 2 bases and 1 base respectively, with 15 bases between them. CDR3 sequence: CASSLNRAGASYEQYF. The CDR3 DNA sequence: TGTGCCAGCAGCTTAAATCGGGCGGGGGCGTCCTACGAGCAGTACTTC.

The chain has TRBV5-1 and TRBJ1-4; tentatively, D is TRBD1 (6 bases). The CDR3 runs to 15 residues. Germline CDR1 reads SGHRS; CDR2 reads YFSETQ. V was shortened by 4 bases and J by 1 base, with 11 bases between the two germline ends. Here the CDR3 reads CASSDLQGTNEKLFF. Here the CDR3 DNA reads TGCGCCAGCAGCGACCTACAGGGAACTAATGAAAAACTGTTTTTT.

This rearrangement joins TRBV27 to TRBJ2-5; TRBD2 aligns across 7 bases. The length of the CDR3 is 13 residues. Germline V gene lookup returns CDR1 MNHEY and CDR2 SMNVEV (reference sequence). The ends lost 7 bases at V and 3 bases at J; junction bases unmatched: 5. The CDR3 loop reads CASTPGTKETQYF. The CDR3 DNA reads TGTGCCAGCACCCCCGGGACTAAAGAGACCCAGTACTTC.

The genes are TRBV7-9 and TRBJ2-5; 11 nucleotides agree with TRBD2. CDR1 and CDR2 from the germline V gene are SEHNR and FQNEAQ (reference sequence). V was pared by 5 bases and J by 4 bases, with 6 bases of the junction left unmatched. The CDR3 consists of 15 residues. The CDR3 sequence is CASSPAGLAVETQYF. The CDR3 nucleotides read TGTGCCAGCAGCCCCGCGGGACTAGCGGTAGAGACCCAGTACTTC.

This clone was recorded a few times. V is TRBV4-1 and J is TRBJ1-5; D is unclear. In germline, CDR1 is MGHRA, CDR2 YSYEKL. Trimming removed 1 base from V and 4 bases from J, with 5 bases in between. The CDR3 is 13 residues long. CDR3 sequence: CASSQGPNQPQHF. In DNA form, the CDR3 reads TGCGCCAGCAGCCAAGGTCCGAATCAGCCCCAGCATTTT.

This clone is a singleton in its sample. The rearrangement joins TRBV5-4 to TRBJ1-6, with D possibly matching TRBD1 (6 bases). The V end was cut by 0 bases, the J end by 5 bases, with 6 bases between. Germline assignment: CDR1 SGHNT and CDR2 YYREEE (reference sequence). The CDR3 length is 14 residues. CDR3 amino acids: CASSLDRDNSPLHF. The CDR3 region has the DNA TGTGCCAGCAGCTTGGACAGGGATAATTCACCCCTCCACTTT.

This clone was detected only a few times. The chain carries TRBV15 and TRBJ2-7; TRBD2 agrees at 7 bases. Germline assignment: CDR1 LNHNV and CDR2 YYDKDF (reference sequence). Germline trimming cut 8 bases from V and 4 bases from J; bases unmatched to any gene: 8. The CDR3 contains 13 residues. The CDR3 is CATSQGGSYEQYF. The CDR3 nucleotides are TGTGCCACCTCTCAGGGAGGGAGTTACGAGCAGTACTTC.

The CDR3 region has the DNA TGCAGCGTGGTCCACCGGGACAGGGTGTTTAATGAAAAACTGTTTTTT. Residues: CSVVHRDRVFNEKLFF. The genes are TRBV29-1 and TRBJ1-4, with 9 bases aligning to TRBD1. The CDR3 totals 16 residues. With 6 bases clipped from V and 4 bases from J, the junction kept 12 bases outside the gene matches. Per germline, CDR1 SQVTM and CDR2 ANQGSEA.

This clone was observed at least ten times. The chain is built from TRBV6-2 or TRBV6-3 and TRBJ2-2; 8 positions agree with TRBD1. The V gene's germline CDR1 is MNHEY and CDR2 SVGEGT. V lost 6 bases and J lost 5; bases outside the gene matches: 11. CDR3 length equals 16 residues. In DNA, the CDR3 is TGTGCCAGCAGCTCCCCCGACAGGGGAGAAACCGGGGAGCTGTTTTTT. It codes for CASSSPDRGETGELFF.

The V and J genes are TRBV10-3 and TRBJ1-1; D may be TRBD1 (5 bases). The V gene lost 10 bases and the J gene lost 7 bases, with 19 bases spanning the gap. CDR1 and CDR2 (germline): ENHRY, SYGVKD. This CDR3 has 13 amino acids. Here the CDR3 reads CATLSDPTGEAFF. The DNA of the CDR3 is TGTGCCACCCTATCGGACCCAACAGGTGAAGCTTTCTTT.

The V call is TRBV12-3 or TRBV12-4, the J call TRBJ1-1; 7 bases line up with TRBD1. The CDR3 is 13 residues long. J was trimmed by 3 bases and V by 7 bases; bases with no gene match: 5. CDR3 residues: CASTSQGDTEAFF. CDR3 nucleotide sequence: TGTGCCAGCACTTCCCAGGGGGACACTGAAGCTTTCTTT.

The chain couples TRBV6-5 to TRBJ1-2, with 7 bases identical to TRBD1. The germline gives CDR1 MNHEY, CDR2 SVGAGI. Losses at the gene ends were 6 bases for V and 5 bases for J; bases not matched to a gene: 12. The CDR3 sequence is 15 residues long. CDR3 in DNA: TGTGCCAGCAGATACGCCGCTTCAGGGGGATATGGCTACACCTTC. This gives the protein CASRYAASGGYGYTF.

The genes are TRBV5-1 and TRBJ2-5; TRBD2 matches at 9 bases. This CDR3 spans 14 amino acids. The ends lost 6 bases at V and 2 bases at J; junction bases unmatched: 5. Germline V gene sequence: CDR1 SGHRS, CDR2 YFSETQ. The CDR3 reads CASTVAGEQETQYF. CDR3 bases: TGCGCCAGCACCGTAGCGGGGGAACAAGAGACCCAGTACTTC.

The chain joins TRBV6-5 to TRBJ1-3; D gene ambiguous. V was trimmed by 8 bases and J by 0 bases, leaving 11 bases between them. The CDR3 is 14 amino acids. CDR1 MNHEY and CDR2 SVGAGI come from the germline V gene. CDR3 sequence: CASGQAHSGNTIYF. The CDR3 DNA is TGTGCCAGCGGGCAGGCTCACTCTGGAAACACCATATATTTT.

The chain is built from TRBV11-3 and TRBJ2-7; 7 bases map to TRBD1. This CDR3 spans 15 amino acids. Trimming at V came to 5 bases and at J to 3 bases, leaving 10 bases not matched to a gene. CDR1 is SGHNT and CDR2 is YENEEA in the germline V gene. The CDR3 sequence: CASSTLGTEDYEQYF. As DNA, the CDR3 is TGTGCCAGCAGCACCCTTGGGACAGAAGACTACGAGCAGTACTTC.

This sequence joins TRBV7-9 and TRBJ1-2; 7 positions agree with TRBD1. J was trimmed by 3 bases and V by 2 bases; bases with no gene match: 3. CDR1 and CDR2 from the germline V gene are SEHNR and FQNEAQ (reference sequence). The CDR3 is 14 amino acids. This chain's CDR3 is CASSLSQGDYGYTF. The CDR3 DNA follows: TGTGCCAGCAGCTTAAGCCAGGGGGACTATGGCTACACCTTC.

The rearrangement joins TRBV4-3 to TRBJ1-2; no reliable D call. Deletions cut 3 bases from V and 4 bases from J, with 18 bases between. Germline V gene lookup returns CDR1 LGHNA and CDR2 YSLEER. The CDR3 totals 16 residues. The CDR3 DNA is TGCGCCAGCAGCCAGGCCCTAAAGATGACAAGCTATGGCTACACCTTC. It is translated as CASSQALKMTSYGYTF.

The chain couples TRBV7-2 to TRBJ1-3; 7 bases match TRBD1. The CDR3 is 16 residues long. J gave up 5 bases and V 4 bases, and 11 bases lay outside the gene matches. Germline assignment: CDR1 SGHTA and CDR2 FQGNSA. In DNA form, the CDR3 reads TGTGCCAGCAGCTCACGGGACAGACTACCCCGAAACACCATATATTTT. This translates into CASSSRDRLPRNTIYF. The whole variable domain, remainder taken from reference TRBV7-2 and TRBJ1-3, is GAGVSQSPSNKVTEKGKDVELRCDPISGHTALYWYRQSLGQGLEFLIYFQGNSAPDKSGLPSDRFSAERTGGSVSTLTIQRTQQEDSAVYLCASSSRDRLPRNTIYFGEGSWLTVV.